This T cell receptor (beta chain) emerged from a study of CD8 T cells in ankylosing spondylitis. Many counts were recorded for this clonotype. Its antigen is still unknown. General study findings and limits: Researchers reportedly found disease-linked clones significantly enriched in matched ankylosing spondylitis synovial fluid. Clones that were linked to disease were CD8+ and were relatively rare in peripheral blood.

MiXCR was run by TCRdb on the 5' RACE reads, yielding one entry per CDR3 protein. The data contain some 220,000 distinct CDR3 sequences, less than 9.5% of them singletons. CDR3 size: 12 residues. Germline V gives CDR1 DFQATT, CDR2 SNEGSKA (reference sequence). V lost 4 bases and J 5 bases, leaving 9 bases between the germline ends. The TCR sequence derives from a female donor with ankylosing spondylitis or in good health (not recorded which). The J gene is TRBJ1-5, the V gene TRBV20-1, with D perhaps TRBD1 (6 bases). Sequencing was carried out using blood, either unsorted or a sorted T cell fraction (not recorded which). The chain's CDR3 is CSAIRGDQPQHF. The CDR3, as DNA: TGCAGTGCTATCAGGGGCGATCAGCCCCAGCATTTT.